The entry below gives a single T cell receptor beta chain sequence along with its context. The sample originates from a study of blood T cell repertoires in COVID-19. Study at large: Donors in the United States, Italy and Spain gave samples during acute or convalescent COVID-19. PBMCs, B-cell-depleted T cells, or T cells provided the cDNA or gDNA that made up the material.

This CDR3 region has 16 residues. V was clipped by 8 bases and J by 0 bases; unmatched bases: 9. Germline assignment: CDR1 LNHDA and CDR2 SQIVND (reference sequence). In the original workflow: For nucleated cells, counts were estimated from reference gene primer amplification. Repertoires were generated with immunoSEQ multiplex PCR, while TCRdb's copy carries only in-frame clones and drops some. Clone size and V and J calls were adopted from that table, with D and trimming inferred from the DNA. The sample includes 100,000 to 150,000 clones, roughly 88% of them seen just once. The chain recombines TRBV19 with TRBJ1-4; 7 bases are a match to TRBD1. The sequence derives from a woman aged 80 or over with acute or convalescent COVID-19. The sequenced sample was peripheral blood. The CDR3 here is CASSDGQAPTNEKLFF. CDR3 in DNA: TGTGCCAGTTCTGACGGACAGGCGCCAACTAATGAAAAACTGTTTTTT.